A selection of T cell receptor beta chains follows, all from one sample in a study of identical twins. One entry per CDR3 protein, called by TCRdb with MiXCR from the 5' RACE reads. In the table there are hundreds of thousands of distinct CDR3 sequences, 18% of which are singletons. These data were likewise used in another study, on T cells expressing NK-cell markers.

The source material was PBMCs. The source of these receptors is a woman younger than 35 in good health. Both conserved end residues are part of each CDR3. A D gene is named only where the DNA matches it firmly. The size entry is marked missing in some rows and otherwise reads once, few, many or a size class.

v_call,clone_size,cdr3_length,j_call,d_call,cdr3_aa,cdr3_nt
TRBV3-1,many,14,TRBJ2-1,NA,CASSPQNRDNEQFF,TGTGCCAGCAGCCCCCAGAACAGAGACAATGAGCAGTTCTTC
TRBV7-9,few,11,TRBJ2-3,NA,CASGGDYTQYF,TGTGCCAGCGGAGGAGATTATACGCAGTATTTT
TRBV7-2,few,15,TRBJ2-3,NA,CASSPYRLGTDTQYF,TGTGCCAGCAGCCCCTACAGGCTAGGCACAGATACGCAGTATTTT
TRBV5-1,few,15,TRBJ2-7,NA,CASRSYSGHSYEQYF,TGCGCCAGCAGGTCCTACAGCGGACACTCCTACGAGCAGTACTTC
TRBV5-1,many,15,TRBJ2-3,TRBD2,CASKFAGGRQDTQYF,TGCGCCAGCAAATTTGCGGGAGGGAGGCAAGATACGCAGTATTTT
TRBV2,NA,12,TRBJ2-5,NA,CASVRGEETQYF,TGTGCCAGCGTTCGGGGAGAGGAGACCCAGTACTTC
TRBV7-9,NA,15,TRBJ1-2,NA,CASSFEGRGRDGYTF,TGTGCCAGCAGCTTCGAGGGGAGGGGTCGGGATGGCTACACCTTC
TRBV9,NA,16,TRBJ2-1,TRBD2,CASSTESGIIYNEQFF,TGTGCCAGCAGCACCGAAAGCGGGATAATCTACAATGAGCAGTTCTTC
TRBV12-3/TRBV12-4,NA,14,TRBJ2-3,NA,CASSQLASTDTQYF,TGTGCCAGCAGTCAGCTTGCTAGCACAGATACGCAGTATTTT
TRBV20-1,many,14,TRBJ1-2,NA,CSAKTLEGSYGYTF,TGCAGTGCAAAAACCCTCGAGGGGAGCTATGGCTACACCTTC
TRBV5-1,many,13,TRBJ2-2,NA,CASGVNAELELFF,TGCGCCAGCGGGGTAAATGCGGAACTGGAGCTGTTTTTT
TRBV5-1,NA,15,TRBJ2-3,TRBD2,CASIWLAGGTDTQYF,TGCGCCAGCATCTGGCTAGCGGGGGGCACAGATACGCAGTATTTT
TRBV7-3,NA,14,TRBJ2-2,NA,CASSADSYTGELFF,TGTGCCAGCAGCGCCGACTCATACACCGGGGAGCTGTTTTTT
TRBV18,once,17,TRBJ2-2,NA,CASSPLNRITNTGELFF,TGTGCCAGCTCACCACTGAACAGGATCACGAACACCGGGGAGCTGTTTTTT
TRBV14,NA,16,TRBJ2-3,NA,CASSQATWGSTDTQYF,TGTGCCAGCAGCCAAGCTACATGGGGGAGCACAGATACGCAGTATTTT
TRBV14,NA,17,TRBJ2-1,NA,CASSQESVSGQGNEQFF,TGTGCCAGCAGCCAAGAATCCGTGAGCGGCCAAGGGAATGAGCAGTTCTTC
TRBV2,NA,13,TRBJ2-5,TRBD1,CASSEQGVQTQYF,TGTGCCAGCAGTGAACAGGGGGTACAGACCCAGTACTTC
TRBV29-1,NA,11,TRBJ2-1,NA,CSVGANDEQFF,TGCAGCGTTGGGGCCAACGATGAGCAGTTCTTC
TRBV7-8,few,14,TRBJ2-1,NA,CASSFPGPQGEQFF,TGTGCCAGCAGCTTTCCAGGACCCCAAGGCGAGCAGTTCTTC
TRBV29-1,many,11,TRBJ1-2,NA,CSVTGGVGRVF,TGCAGCGTGACCGGGGGAGTCGGGAGGGTCTTC
TRBV5-1,few,15,TRBJ2-3,TRBD2,CASRTSGSSTDTQYF,TGCGCCAGCAGGACTAGCGGGTCTAGCACAGATACGCAGTATTTT